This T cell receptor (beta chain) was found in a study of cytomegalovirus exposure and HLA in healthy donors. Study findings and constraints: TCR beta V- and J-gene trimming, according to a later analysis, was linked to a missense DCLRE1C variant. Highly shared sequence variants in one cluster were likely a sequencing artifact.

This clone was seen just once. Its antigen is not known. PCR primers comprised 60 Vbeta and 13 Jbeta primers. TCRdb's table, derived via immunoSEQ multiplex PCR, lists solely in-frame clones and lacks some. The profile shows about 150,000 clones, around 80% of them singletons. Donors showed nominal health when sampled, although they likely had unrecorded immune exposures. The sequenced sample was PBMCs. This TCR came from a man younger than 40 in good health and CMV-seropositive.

The CDR3 loop reads CAGDWVAGADTQYF. In DNA form, the CDR3 reads TGTGCCGGGGACTGGGTCGCAGGCGCAGATACGCAGTATTTT. The J gene is TRBJ2-3, the V gene TRBV30, with D possibly matching TRBD2 (6 bases). The CDR3 sequence is 14 residues long. V was shortened by 8 bases and J by 4 bases, with 19 bases between the two germline ends. The germline CDR1 and CDR2 sequences are GTSNPN and SVGIG (reference sequence). Drawing the rest from reference TRBV30 and TRBJ2-3, the complete variable domain is SQTIHQWPATLVQPVGSPLSLECTVEGTSNPNLYWYRQAAGRGLQLLFYSVGIGQISSEVPQNLSASRPQDRQFILSSKKLLLSDSGFYLCAGDWVAGADTQYFGPGTRLTVL.